The source of this T cell receptor (beta chain) is a study of cytomegalovirus exposure and HLA in healthy donors. The CDR3 spans 13 residues. V shed 5 bases and J shed 2 bases, with 9 bases lying between them. From germline, CDR1 is MNHNS and CDR2 SASEGT. PCR amplification relied on 60 Vbeta primers (plus 13 Jbeta primers). Libraries were prepared by immunoSEQ multiplex PCR; TCRdb keeps only in-frame clonotypes and omits some of them. The table shows some 160,000 clones, with 80% to 90% occurring only once. The sample comprised PBMCs. V usage is TRBV6-1 and J usage is TRBJ1-1; no clear D. This sequence was found in a man in his forties or fifties in good health and CMV-seropositive. This CDR3 reads CASSWARNTEAFF. The CDR3 region has the DNA TGTGCCAGCAGTTGGGCAAGAAACACTGAAGCTTTCTTT.